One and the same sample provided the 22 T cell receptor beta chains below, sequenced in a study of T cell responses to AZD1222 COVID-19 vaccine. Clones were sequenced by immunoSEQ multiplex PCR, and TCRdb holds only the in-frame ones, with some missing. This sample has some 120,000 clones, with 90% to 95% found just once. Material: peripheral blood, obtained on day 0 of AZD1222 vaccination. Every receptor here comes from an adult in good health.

CDR3 sequence: CASSYSNRGHGDTQYF. The DNA of the CDR3 is TGTGCCAGCAGTTACTCCAACAGGGGGCATGGAGATACGCAGTATTTT. This chain joins TRBV6-2 or TRBV6-3 and TRBJ2-3; 9 nucleotides agree with TRBD1. V was clipped by 0 bases and J by 5 bases; unmatched bases: 6. This CDR3 has 16 amino acids. Germline CDR1 reads MNHEY; CDR2 reads SVGEGT.

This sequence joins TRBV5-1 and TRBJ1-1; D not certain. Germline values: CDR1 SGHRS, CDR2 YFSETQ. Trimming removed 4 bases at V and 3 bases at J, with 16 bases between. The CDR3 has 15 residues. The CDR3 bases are TGCGCCAGCAGCCTACGTGAGTGGGCCGACACTGAAGCTTTCTTT. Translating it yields CASSLREWADTEAFF.

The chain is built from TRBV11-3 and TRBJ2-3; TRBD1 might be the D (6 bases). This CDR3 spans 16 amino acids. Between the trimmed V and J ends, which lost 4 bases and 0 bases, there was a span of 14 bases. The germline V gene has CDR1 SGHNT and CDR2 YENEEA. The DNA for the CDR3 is TGTGCCAGCAGCTCCGGGACACCCTTTAGCACAGATACGCAGTATTTT. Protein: CASSSGTPFSTDTQYF.

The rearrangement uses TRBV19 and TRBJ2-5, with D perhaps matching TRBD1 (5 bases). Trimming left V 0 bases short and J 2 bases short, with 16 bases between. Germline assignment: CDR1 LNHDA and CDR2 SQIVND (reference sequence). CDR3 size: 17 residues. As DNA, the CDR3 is TGTGCCAGTAGTATAGATGCTTGGGGCGGTGGACAAGAGACCCAGTACTTC. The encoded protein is CASSIDAWGGGQETQYF.

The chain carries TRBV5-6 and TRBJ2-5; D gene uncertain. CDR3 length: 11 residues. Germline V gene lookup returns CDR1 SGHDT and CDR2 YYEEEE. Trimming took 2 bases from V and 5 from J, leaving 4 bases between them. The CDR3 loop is CASSFRETQYF. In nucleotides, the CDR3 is TGTGCCAGCAGCTTTCGGGAGACCCAGTACTTC.

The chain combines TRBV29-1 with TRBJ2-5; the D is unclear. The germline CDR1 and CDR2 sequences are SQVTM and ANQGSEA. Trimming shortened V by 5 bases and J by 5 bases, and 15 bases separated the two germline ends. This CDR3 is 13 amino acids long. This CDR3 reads CSVRVVVFETQYF. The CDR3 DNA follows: TGCAGCGTTCGGGTAGTTGTATTTGAGACCCAGTACTTC.

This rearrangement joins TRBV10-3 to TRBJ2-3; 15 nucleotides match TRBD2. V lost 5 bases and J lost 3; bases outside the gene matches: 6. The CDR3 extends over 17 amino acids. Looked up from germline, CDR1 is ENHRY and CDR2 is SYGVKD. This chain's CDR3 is CAISTPGLAGGTDTQYF. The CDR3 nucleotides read TGTGCCATCAGTACCCCGGGACTAGCGGGAGGAACAGATACGCAGTATTTT.

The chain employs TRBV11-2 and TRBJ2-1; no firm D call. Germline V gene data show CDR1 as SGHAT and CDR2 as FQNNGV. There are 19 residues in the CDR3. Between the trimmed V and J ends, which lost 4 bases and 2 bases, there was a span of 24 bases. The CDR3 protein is CASSSPLEEPVLTYNEQFF. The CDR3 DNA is TGTGCCAGCAGCTCGCCGCTAGAAGAACCCGTCCTTACCTACAATGAGCAGTTCTTC.

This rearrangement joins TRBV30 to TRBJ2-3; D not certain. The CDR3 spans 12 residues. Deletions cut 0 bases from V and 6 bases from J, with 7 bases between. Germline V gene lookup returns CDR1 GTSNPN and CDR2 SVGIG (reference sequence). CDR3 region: CAWSVSGDTQYF. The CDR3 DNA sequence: TGTGCCTGGAGTGTGTCCGGGGATACGCAGTATTTT.

CDR3 residues: CASSLSRAKDYGYTF. Here the CDR3 DNA reads TGTGCCAGCTCACTCTCCCGGGCCAAGGACTATGGCTACACCTTC. V usage is TRBV18 and J usage is TRBJ1-2; no definite D call. This CDR3 is built from 15 residues. Germline V lookup: CDR1 KGHSH, CDR2 LQKENI. Between the trimmed V and J ends, which lost 4 bases and 3 bases, there was a span of 15 bases.

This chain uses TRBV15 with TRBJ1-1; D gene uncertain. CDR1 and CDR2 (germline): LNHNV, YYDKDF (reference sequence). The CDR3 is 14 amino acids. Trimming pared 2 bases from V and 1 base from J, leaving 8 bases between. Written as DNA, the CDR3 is TGTGCCACCAGCAGAAAGGCTACGAACACTGAAGCTTTCTTT. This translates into CATSRKATNTEAFF.

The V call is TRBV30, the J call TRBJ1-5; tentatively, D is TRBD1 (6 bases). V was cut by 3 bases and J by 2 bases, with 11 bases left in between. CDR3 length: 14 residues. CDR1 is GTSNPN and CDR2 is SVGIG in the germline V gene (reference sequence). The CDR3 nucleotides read TGTGCCTGGAGCCTACAGGGAGGCAATCAGCCCCAGCATTTT. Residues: CAWSLQGGNQPQHF.

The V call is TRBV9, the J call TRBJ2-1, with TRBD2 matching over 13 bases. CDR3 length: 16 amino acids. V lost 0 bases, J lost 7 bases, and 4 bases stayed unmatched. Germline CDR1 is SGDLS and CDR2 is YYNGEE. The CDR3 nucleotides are TGTGCCAGCAGCGTAGGGACTAGCGGGAGTCAAAATGAGCAGTTCTTC. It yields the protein CASSVGTSGSQNEQFF.

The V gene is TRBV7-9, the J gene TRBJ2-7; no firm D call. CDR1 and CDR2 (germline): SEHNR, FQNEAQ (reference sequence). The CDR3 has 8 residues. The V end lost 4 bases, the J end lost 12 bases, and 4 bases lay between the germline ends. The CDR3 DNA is TGTGCCAGCAGCTCGCTGTACTTC. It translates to CASSSLYF.

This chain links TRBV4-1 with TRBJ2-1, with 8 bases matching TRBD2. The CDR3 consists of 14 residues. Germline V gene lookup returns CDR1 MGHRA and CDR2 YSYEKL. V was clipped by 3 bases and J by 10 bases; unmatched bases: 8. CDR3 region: CASSQGLEGYEQFF. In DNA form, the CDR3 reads TGCGCCAGCAGCCAGGGACTAGAGGGATACGAGCAGTTCTTC.

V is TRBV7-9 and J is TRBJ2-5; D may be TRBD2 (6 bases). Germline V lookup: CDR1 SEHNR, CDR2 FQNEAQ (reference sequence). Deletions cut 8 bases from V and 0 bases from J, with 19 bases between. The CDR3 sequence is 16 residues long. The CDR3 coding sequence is TGTGCCAGCGGACTTCGTGGAGGGGTGTACCAAGAGACCCAGTACTTC. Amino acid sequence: CASGLRGGVYQETQYF.

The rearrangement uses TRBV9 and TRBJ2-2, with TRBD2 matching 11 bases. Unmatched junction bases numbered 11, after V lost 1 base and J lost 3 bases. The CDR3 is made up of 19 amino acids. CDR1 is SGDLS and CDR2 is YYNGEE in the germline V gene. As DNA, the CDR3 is TGTGCCAGCAGCGTATCAGGGCTAGCGGGAGGCCCAGACACCGGGGAGCTGTTTTTT. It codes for CASSVSGLAGGPDTGELFF.

CDR3 nucleotides: TGTGCCAGCAGTACCCTAGCGGGAGAAGCCAACGTCCTGACTTTC. Amino acids: CASSTLAGEANVLTF. The chain recombines TRBV28 with TRBJ2-6; 10 bases match TRBD2. The CDR3 has 15 amino acids. The J segment lost 7 bases and the V segment lost 5 bases, leaving 5 bases of the junction unmatched. Germline V CDR1 and CDR2: MDHEN, SYDVKM.

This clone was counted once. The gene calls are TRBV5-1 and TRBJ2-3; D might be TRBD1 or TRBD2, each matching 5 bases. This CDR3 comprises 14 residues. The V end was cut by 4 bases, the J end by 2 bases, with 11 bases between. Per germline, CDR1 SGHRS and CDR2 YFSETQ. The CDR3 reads CASSLGRNTDTQYF. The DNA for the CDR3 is TGCGCCAGCAGCCTGGGACGGAACACAGATACGCAGTATTTT. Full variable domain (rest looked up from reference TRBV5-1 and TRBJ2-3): KAGVTQTPRYLIKTRGQQVTLSCSPISGHRSVSWYQQTPGQGLQFLFEYFSETQRNKGNFPGRFSGRQFSNSRSEMNVSTLELGDSALYLCASSLGRNTDTQYFGPGTRLTVL.

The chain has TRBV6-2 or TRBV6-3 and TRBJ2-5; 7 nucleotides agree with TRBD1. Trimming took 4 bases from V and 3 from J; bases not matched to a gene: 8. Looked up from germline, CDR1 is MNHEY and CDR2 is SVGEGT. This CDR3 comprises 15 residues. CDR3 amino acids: CASSFRDRKKETQYF. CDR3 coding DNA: TGTGCCAGCAGTTTCCGGGACAGAAAAAAAGAGACCCAGTACTTC.

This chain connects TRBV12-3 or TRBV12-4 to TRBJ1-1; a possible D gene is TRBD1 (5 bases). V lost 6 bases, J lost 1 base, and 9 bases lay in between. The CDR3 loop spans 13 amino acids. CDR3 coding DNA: TGTGCCAGCAGACCAACAGGGAACACTGAAGCTTTCTTT. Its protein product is CASRPTGNTEAFF.

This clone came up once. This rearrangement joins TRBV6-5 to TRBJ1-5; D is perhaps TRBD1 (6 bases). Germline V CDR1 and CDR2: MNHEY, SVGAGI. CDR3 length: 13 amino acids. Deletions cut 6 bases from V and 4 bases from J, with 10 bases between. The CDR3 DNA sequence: TGTGCCAGCAGCCTACAGGGAAATCAGCCCCAGCATTTT. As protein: CASSLQGNQPQHF.